This TCR beta chain was captured in a study of shared clonotypes between healthy human individuals. Study at large: Each donor's CD4 naive and CD4 memory cells filled three plates apiece, CD8 naive two, and CD8 memory one. Study conclusions and caveats: Donors were few, which limited the genetic and exposure-history diversity represented.

Using immunoSEQ multiplex PCR, the repertoire was profiled, and TCRdb retains in-frame clones only, with some absent. The sample lists hundreds of thousands of clones; 95% to 97% were seen once. The junction had 5 bases not matched to a gene; V was cut back by 0 bases and J by 5 bases. Germline V gives CDR1 SGHRS, CDR2 YFSETQ. This CDR3 region has 14 residues. Each sample came from a Caucasian adult donor living in Nashville, Tennessee. Remarks on this clone: Antigen specificity is unknown.

The clonotype was recovered from a young man in good health. Sequenced material: memory CD8+ T cells sorted from blood. The sample's subset: CD45RO+ cells pooled with CCR7-negative TemRA cells. This chain joins TRBV5-1 and TRBJ2-7; 7 nucleotides align to TRBD2. The DNA of the CDR3 is TGCGCCAGCAGCTTGGGACTAGCCCTTAACGAGCAGTACTTC. Translating it yields CASSLGLALNEQYF.